This entry lists 10 T cell receptor beta chains sequenced from one sample in a study of cytomegalovirus exposure and HLA in healthy donors. PCR primers comprised 60 Vbeta and 13 Jbeta primers. Profiling relied on immunoSEQ multiplex PCR, and the TCRdb table lists in-frame clones only, not all of them. Of roughly 120,000 clones listed, under 85% were seen once; the top ten hold around 13%. Specimen: PBMCs. All receptors come from a middle-aged woman in good health and CMV-seropositive.

The chain links TRBV30 to TRBJ2-1, with unresolved D. V lost 0 bases, J lost 0 bases, and 6 bases lay in between. Germline assignment: CDR1 GTSNPN and CDR2 SVGIG (reference sequence). The length of the CDR3 is 14 residues. CDR3 sequence: CAWSVRVSYNEQFF. Here the CDR3 DNA reads TGTGCCTGGAGTGTACGGGTCTCCTACAATGAGCAGTTCTTC.

The chain joins TRBV2 to TRBJ2-1, with TRBD2 identical over 12 bases. V lost 6 bases to trimming and J lost 7 bases; unmatched junction nucleotides: 1. In germline, CDR1 is SNHLY, CDR2 FYNNEI. This CDR3 spans 13 amino acids. CDR3 DNA sequence: TGTGCCAGCAGACTAGCGGGAGGTAATGAGCAGTTCTTC. Its translation is CASRLAGGNEQFF.

The chain has TRBV2 and TRBJ2-5, with 7 bases fitting TRBD2. Germline values: CDR1 SNHLY, CDR2 FYNNEI. The CDR3 contains 14 residues. V lost 7 bases to trimming and J lost 4 bases; unmatched junction nucleotides: 9. The CDR3 region is CASKEGGSGETQYF. CDR3 sequence (DNA): TGTGCCAGCAAAGAGGGAGGGAGTGGAGAGACCCAGTACTTC.

This clone was seen only once. V usage is TRBV2 and J usage is TRBJ2-5; 7 bases line up with TRBD2. With V trimmed by 6 bases and J by 7 bases, 11 bases remained unmatched. This CDR3 is 14 amino acids long. Germline V gives CDR1 SNHLY, CDR2 FYNNEI. This chain's CDR3 is CASSLKRDGGTQYF. The CDR3 DNA reads TGTGCCAGCAGCCTCAAGCGGGACGGAGGGACCCAGTACTTC.

The genes are TRBV7-9 and TRBJ2-1; 10 bases align to TRBD2. The CDR3 is 15 residues long. Trimming took 4 bases from V and 10 from J; bases not matched to a gene: 10. Germline CDR1 SEHNR, CDR2 FQNEAQ (reference sequence). The CDR3 coding sequence is TGTGCCAGCAGCTCCGGGACTAGCGTCCCCCGGGAGCAGTTCTTC. Its translation is CASSSGTSVPREQFF.

The chain joins TRBV27 to TRBJ2-1; 7 bases are a match to TRBD2. The CDR3 spans 14 residues. J was trimmed by 2 bases and V by 8 bases; bases with no gene match: 6. Germline V CDR1 and CDR2: MNHEY, SMNVEV (reference sequence). This CDR3 is CASSRSGTYNEQFF. The CDR3 DNA reads TGTGCCAGCTCCCGGAGCGGGACCTACAATGAGCAGTTCTTC.

V usage is TRBV11-3 and J usage is TRBJ2-3, with D unclear. Trimming removed 5 bases from V and 4 bases from J, with 13 bases in between. The CDR3 extends over 14 amino acids. Germline V gene lookup returns CDR1 SGHNT and CDR2 YENEEA. The CDR3 DNA follows: TGTGCCAGCAGCGTTCCCTTTCTATCAGATACGCAGTATTTT. Residues: CASSVPFLSDTQYF. The full variable domain, its missing parts supplied by reference TRBV11-3 and TRBJ2-3, is EAGVVQSPRYKIIEKKQPVAFWCNPISGHNTLYWYLQNLGQGPELLIRYENEEAVDDSQLPKDRFSAERLKGVDSTLKIQPAELGDSAVYLCASSVPFLSDTQYFGPGTRLTVL.

V and J are TRBV5-1 and TRBJ1-1, with D tentatively TRBD1 (5 bases). CDR3 length equals 12 residues. Germline V CDR1 and CDR2: SGHRS, YFSETQ. V dropped 7 bases and J dropped 8 bases, with 15 bases sitting between them. DNA of the CDR3: TGCGCCAGCCGACTCGACAGTGAGGAAGCTTTCTTT. Translating it yields CASRLDSEEAFF.

The chain employs TRBV10-2 and TRBJ2-1, with 11 positions matching TRBD2. V shed 5 bases and J 0 bases; nucleotides not matched to a gene: 9. CDR1 is WSHSY, CDR2 SAAADI, per germline. The CDR3 consists of 18 residues. DNA for the CDR3: TGCGCCAGCAGTCGGACTAGCGGGCGACTAAGCTCCTACAATGAGCAGTTCTTC. It specifies CASSRTSGRLSSYNEQFF.

The chain has TRBV28 and TRBJ2-3; the D gene is possibly TRBD1 (5 bases). This CDR3 spans 13 amino acids. From germline, CDR1 is MDHEN and CDR2 SYDVKM. Trimming removed 6 bases from V and 2 bases from J, with 9 bases in between. The chain's CDR3 is CASRQDLTDTQYF. DNA for the CDR3: TGTGCCAGCAGACAGGACCTCACAGATACGCAGTATTTT.